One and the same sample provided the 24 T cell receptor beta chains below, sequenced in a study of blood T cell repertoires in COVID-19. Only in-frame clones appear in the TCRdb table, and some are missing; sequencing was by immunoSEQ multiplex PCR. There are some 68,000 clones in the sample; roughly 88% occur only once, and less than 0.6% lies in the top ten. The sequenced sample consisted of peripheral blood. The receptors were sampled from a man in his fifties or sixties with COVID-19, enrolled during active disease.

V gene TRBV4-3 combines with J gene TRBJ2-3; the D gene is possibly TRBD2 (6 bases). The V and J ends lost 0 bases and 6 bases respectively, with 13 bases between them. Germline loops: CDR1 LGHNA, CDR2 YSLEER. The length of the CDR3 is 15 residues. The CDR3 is CASSQEEGLGDTQYF. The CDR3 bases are TGCGCCAGCAGCCAAGAGGAGGGGCTGGGGGATACGCAGTATTTT.

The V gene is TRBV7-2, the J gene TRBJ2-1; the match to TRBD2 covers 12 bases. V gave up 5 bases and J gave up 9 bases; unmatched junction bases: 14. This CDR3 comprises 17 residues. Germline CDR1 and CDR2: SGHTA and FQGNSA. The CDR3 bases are TGTGCCAGCAGCCCCCGACTAGCGGGAGAATTGTTGGGTGAGCAGTTCTTC. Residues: CASSPRLAGELLGEQFF.

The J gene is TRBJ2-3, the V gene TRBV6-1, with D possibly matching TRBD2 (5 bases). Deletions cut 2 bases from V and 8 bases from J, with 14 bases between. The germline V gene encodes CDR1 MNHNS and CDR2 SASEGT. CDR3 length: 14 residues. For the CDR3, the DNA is TGTGCCAGCAGTGAACACGCTAGCTTGAGTACGCAGTATTTT. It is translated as CASSEHASLSTQYF.

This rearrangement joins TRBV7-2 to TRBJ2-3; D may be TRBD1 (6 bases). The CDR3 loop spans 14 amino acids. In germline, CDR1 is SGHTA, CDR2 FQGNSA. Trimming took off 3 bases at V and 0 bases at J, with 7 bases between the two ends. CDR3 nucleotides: TGTGCCAGCAGCTTGCAGGGGAGCACAGATACGCAGTATTTT. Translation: CASSLQGSTDTQYF.

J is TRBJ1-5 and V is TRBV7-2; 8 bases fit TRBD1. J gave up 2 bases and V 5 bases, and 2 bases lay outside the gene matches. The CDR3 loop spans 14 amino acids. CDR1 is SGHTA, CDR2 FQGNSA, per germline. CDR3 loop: CASSPTGGNQPQHF. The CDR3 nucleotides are TGTGCCAGCAGCCCGACAGGGGGCAATCAGCCCCAGCATTTT.

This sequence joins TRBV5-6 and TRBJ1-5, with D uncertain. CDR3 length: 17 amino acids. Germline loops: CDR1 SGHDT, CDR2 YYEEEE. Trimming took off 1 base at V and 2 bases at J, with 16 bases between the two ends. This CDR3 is CASSLSWEGLGNQPQHF. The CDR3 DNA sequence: TGTGCCAGCAGCTTGAGTTGGGAGGGTTTGGGCAATCAGCCCCAGCATTTT.

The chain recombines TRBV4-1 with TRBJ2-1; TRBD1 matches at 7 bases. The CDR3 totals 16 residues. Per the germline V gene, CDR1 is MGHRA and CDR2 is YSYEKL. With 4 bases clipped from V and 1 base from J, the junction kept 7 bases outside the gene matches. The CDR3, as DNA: TGCGCCAGCAGCCCCGACAGGGTAATATCCTACAATGAGCAGTTCTTC. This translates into CASSPDRVISYNEQFF.

The CDR3 reads CSVEAGEGQPQHF. CDR3 DNA sequence: TGCAGCGTTGAAGCTGGGGAGGGTCAGCCCCAGCATTTT. The rearrangement joins TRBV29-1 to TRBJ1-5; D unresolved. This CDR3 region has 13 residues. Germline V gene data show CDR1 as SQVTM and CDR2 as ANQGSEA. V lost 1 base and J lost 6, with 10 bases in between.

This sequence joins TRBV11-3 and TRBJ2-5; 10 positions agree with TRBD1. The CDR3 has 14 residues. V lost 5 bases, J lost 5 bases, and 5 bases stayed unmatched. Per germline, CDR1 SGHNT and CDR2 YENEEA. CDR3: CASSGTGADETQYF. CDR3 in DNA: TGTGCCAGCAGCGGGACAGGGGCGGACGAGACCCAGTACTTC.

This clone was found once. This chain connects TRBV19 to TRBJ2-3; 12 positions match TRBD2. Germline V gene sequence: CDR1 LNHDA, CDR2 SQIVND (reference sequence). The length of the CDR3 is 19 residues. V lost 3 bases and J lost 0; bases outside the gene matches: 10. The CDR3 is CASSMPSGRGITSTDTQYF. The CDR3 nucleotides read TGTGCCAGTAGTATGCCTAGCGGGAGGGGAATTACTAGCACAGATACGCAGTATTTT.

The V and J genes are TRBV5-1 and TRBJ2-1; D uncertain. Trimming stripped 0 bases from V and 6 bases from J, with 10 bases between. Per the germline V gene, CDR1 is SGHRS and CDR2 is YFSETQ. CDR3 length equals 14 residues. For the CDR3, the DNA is TGCGCCAGCAGCTTGGCCGCGGAATCCAATGAGCAGTTCTTC. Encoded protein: CASSLAAESNEQFF.

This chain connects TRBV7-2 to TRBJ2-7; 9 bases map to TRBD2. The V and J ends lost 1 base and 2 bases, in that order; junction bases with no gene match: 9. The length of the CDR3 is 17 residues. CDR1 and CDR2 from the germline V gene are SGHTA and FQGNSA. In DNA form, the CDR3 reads TGTGCCAGCAGCTTAGACTTAGGACTAGCGACCCCCTACGAGCAGTACTTC. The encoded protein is CASSLDLGLATPYEQYF.

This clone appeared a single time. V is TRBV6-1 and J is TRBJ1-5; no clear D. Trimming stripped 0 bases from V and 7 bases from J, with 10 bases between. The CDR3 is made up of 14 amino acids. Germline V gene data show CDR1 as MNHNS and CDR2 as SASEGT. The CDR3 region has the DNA TGTGCCAGCAGTGAAGCGCTAAAAGAACAGCCCCAGCATTTT. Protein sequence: CASSEALKEQPQHF.

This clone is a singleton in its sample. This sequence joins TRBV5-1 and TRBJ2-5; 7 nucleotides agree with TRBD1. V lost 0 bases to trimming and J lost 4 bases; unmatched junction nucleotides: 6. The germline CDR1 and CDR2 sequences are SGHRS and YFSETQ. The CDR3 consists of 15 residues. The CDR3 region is CASSLAPGGLETQYF. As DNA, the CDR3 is TGCGCCAGCAGCTTGGCGCCAGGGGGTCTAGAGACCCAGTACTTC.

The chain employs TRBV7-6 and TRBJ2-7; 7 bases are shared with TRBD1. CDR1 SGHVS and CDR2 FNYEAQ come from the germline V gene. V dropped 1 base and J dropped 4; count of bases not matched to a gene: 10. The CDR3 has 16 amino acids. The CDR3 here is CASSLDYRGAAYEQYF. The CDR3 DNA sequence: TGTGCCAGCAGCTTAGACTACAGGGGCGCCGCTTACGAGCAGTACTTC. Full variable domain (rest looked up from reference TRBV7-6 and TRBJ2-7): GAGVSQSPRYKVTKRGQDVALRCDPISGHVSLYWYRQALGQGPEFLTYFNYEAQQDKSGLPNDRFSAERPEGSISTLTIQRTEQRDSAMYRCASSLDYRGAAYEQYFGPGTRLTVT.

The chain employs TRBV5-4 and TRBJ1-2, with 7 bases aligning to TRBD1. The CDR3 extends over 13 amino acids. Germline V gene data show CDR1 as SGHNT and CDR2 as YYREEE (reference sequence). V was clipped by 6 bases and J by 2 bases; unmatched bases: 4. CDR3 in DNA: TGTGCCAGCAACCCACAGGGGAACTATGGCTACACCTTC. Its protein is CASNPQGNYGYTF.

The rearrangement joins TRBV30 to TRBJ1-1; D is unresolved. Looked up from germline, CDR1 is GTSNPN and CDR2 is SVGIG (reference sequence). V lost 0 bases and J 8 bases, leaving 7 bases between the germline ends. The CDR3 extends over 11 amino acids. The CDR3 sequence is CAWSVAEEAFF. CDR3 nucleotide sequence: TGTGCCTGGAGTGTGGCAGAAGAAGCTTTCTTT.

In nucleotides, the CDR3 is TGTGCCAGCAGCTCGCCCCCGGGACTTACCTACGAGCAGTACTTC. Translated, it gives CASSSPPGLTYEQYF. The chain joins TRBV7-8 to TRBJ2-7; weak D call: TRBD2 (6 bases). CDR3 length equals 15 residues. Germline V gives CDR1 SGHVS, CDR2 FQNEAQ. The V end was cut by 4 bases, the J end by 2 bases, with 15 bases between.

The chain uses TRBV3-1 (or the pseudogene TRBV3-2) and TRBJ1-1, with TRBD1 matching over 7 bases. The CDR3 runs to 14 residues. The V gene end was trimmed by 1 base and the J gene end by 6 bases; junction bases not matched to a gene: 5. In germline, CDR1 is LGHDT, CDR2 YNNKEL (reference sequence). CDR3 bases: TGTGCCAGCAGCCAAGGAGGGGGCGGGGCTGAAGCTTTCTTT. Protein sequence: CASSQGGGGAEAFF.

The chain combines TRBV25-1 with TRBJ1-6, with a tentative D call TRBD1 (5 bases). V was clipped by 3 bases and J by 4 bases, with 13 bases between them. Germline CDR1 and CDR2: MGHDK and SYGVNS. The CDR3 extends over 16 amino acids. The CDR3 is CASSDYGGGYNSPLHF. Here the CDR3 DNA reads TGTGCCAGCAGTGATTACGGGGGGGGATATAATTCACCCCTCCACTTT.

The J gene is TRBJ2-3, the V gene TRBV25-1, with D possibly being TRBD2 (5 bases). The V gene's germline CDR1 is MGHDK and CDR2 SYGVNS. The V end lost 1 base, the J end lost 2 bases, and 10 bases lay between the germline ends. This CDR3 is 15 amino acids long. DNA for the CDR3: TGTGCCAGCAGTGAATCTCTAGCCCACACAGATACGCAGTATTTT. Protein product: CASSESLAHTDTQYF. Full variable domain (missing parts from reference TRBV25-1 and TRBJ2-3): EADIYQTPRYLVIGTGKKITLECSQTMGHDKMYWYQQDPGMELHLIHYSYGVNSTEKGDLSSESTVSRIRTEHFPLTLESARPSHTSQYLCASSESLAHTDTQYFGPGTRLTVL.

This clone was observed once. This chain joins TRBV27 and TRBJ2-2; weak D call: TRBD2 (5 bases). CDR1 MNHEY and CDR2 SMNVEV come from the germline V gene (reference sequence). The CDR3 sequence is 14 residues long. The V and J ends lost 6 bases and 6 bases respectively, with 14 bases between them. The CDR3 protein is CASSVGPGAGELFF. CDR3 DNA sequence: TGTGCCAGCAGCGTCGGACCCGGGGCCGGGGAGCTGTTTTTT.

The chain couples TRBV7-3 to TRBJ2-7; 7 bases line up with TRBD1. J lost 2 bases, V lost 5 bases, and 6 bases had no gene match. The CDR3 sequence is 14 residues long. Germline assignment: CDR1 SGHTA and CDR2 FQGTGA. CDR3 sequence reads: CASSPAGGPYEQYF. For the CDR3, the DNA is TGTGCCAGCAGCCCGGCAGGGGGTCCCTACGAGCAGTACTTC.

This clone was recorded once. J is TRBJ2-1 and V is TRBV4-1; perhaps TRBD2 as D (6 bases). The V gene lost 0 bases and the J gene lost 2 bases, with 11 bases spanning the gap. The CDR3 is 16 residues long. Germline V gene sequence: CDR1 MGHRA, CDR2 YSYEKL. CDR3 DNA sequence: TGCGCCAGCAGCCAAGACCCTAGCGTGACCTACAATGAGCAGTTCTTC. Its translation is CASSQDPSVTYNEQFF.